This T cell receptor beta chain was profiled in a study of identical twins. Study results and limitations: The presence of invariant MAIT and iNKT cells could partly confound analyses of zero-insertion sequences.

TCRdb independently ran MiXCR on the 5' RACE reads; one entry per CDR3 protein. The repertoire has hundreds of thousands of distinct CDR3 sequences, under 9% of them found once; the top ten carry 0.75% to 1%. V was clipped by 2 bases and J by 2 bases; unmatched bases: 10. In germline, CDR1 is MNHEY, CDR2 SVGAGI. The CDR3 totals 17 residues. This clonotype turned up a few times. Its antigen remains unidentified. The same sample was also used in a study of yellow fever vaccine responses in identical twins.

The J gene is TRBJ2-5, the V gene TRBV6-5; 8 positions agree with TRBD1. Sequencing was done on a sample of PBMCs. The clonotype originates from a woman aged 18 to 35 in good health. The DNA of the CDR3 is TGTGCCAGCAGTTACCCTACAGGGGGAGTTGGTCAAGAGACCCAGTACTTC. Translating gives CASSYPTGGVGQETQYF.